The text below deals with one T cell receptor beta chain. The data were obtained in a study of blood T cell repertoires in COVID-19. The overall study: The United States, Italy and Spain provided the acute and convalescent COVID-19 samples.

This CDR3 comprises 15 residues. Trimming removed 1 base from V and 5 bases from J; junction bases left unmatched: 5. Germline V gene data show CDR1 as LGHNA and CDR2 as YNFKEQ. Original processing notes: Amplification of reference gene primers was used by the study to estimate nucleated cell counts. The assay was immunoSEQ multiplex PCR, and TCRdb's table has in-frame clones only and misses some. That table gives V, J and clone size, and the DNA gave D and trimming. The sample shows some 250,000 clones, about 83% of them seen only once. The V gene is TRBV4-2, the J gene TRBJ1-5; 7 nucleotides align to TRBD1. The sequence was obtained from an older man with acute or convalescent COVID-19. Material for sequencing was peripheral blood. CDR3 amino acids: CASSQVWQGDQPQHF. The CDR3 nucleotides read TGTGCCAGCAGCCAAGTGTGGCAGGGGGATCAGCCCCAGCATTTT.